Below are 24 T cell receptor beta chains sequenced from a single sample in a study of T cell responses to AZD1222 COVID-19 vaccine. Assay: immunoSEQ multiplex PCR; the TCRdb copy retains only in-frame clones and omits some. The sample consists of 150,000 to 200,000 clones, approximately 90% of them appearing once. Material: peripheral blood, obtained on day 0 of AZD1222 vaccination. All receptors come from an adult in good health.

The rearrangement uses TRBV6-4 and TRBJ2-2; 9 nucleotides agree with TRBD2. The CDR3 covers 15 residues. Germline assignment: CDR1 MRHNA and CDR2 SNTAGT. After removal of 3 bases from V and 4 bases from J, the junction contained 3 bases not matched to a gene. The CDR3 DNA reads as TGTGCCAGCAGTGAGATAGCGGGGGCCACCGGGGAGCTGTTTTTT. It is translated as CASSEIAGATGELFF.

The rearrangement uses TRBV10-3 and TRBJ1-5, with 10 bases matching TRBD1. CDR1 is ENHRY, CDR2 SYGVKD, per germline. The CDR3 sequence is 15 residues long. J was trimmed by 1 base and V by 8 bases; bases with no gene match: 5. The chain's CDR3 is CAIPRTGGSNQPQHF. DNA for the CDR3: TGTGCCATCCCCCGGACAGGGGGAAGCAATCAGCCCCAGCATTTT.

There are a few counts of this clone. J is TRBJ2-2 and V is TRBV9; D remains unclear. This CDR3 region has 16 residues. Germline V gene data show CDR1 as SGDLS and CDR2 as YYNGEE. With 0 bases removed from V and 1 base from J, the gap between germline ends came to 10 bases. The CDR3 here is CASSVGPPQNTGELFF. The CDR3 DNA is TGTGCCAGCAGCGTAGGCCCCCCCCAGAACACCGGGGAGCTGTTTTTT. Looking up the rest from reference TRBV9 and TRBJ2-2 gives the full variable domain: DSGVTQTPKHLITATGQRVTLRCSPRSGDLSVYWYQQSLDQGLQFLIQYYNGEERAKGNILERFSAQQFPDLHSELNLSSLELGDSALYFCASSVGPPQNTGELFFGEGSRLTVL.

The chain employs TRBV29-1 and TRBJ1-1, with D maybe TRBD1 (5 bases). The V end lost 4 bases, the J end lost 0 bases, and 12 bases lay between the germline ends. The V gene's germline CDR1 is SQVTM and CDR2 ANQGSEA. This CDR3 has 14 amino acids. CDR3 loop: CSVVQDNLNTEAFF. The CDR3 DNA reads TGCAGCGTTGTTCAGGACAATCTGAACACTGAAGCTTTCTTT.

V is TRBV19 and J is TRBJ2-1; tentative D call: TRBD2 (7 bases). Germline CDR1 and CDR2: LNHDA and SQIVND (reference sequence). V was cut by 7 bases and J by 7 bases, with 20 bases left in between. The CDR3 has 15 amino acids. This chain's CDR3 is CASTPGAGERNEQFF. CDR3 coding DNA: TGTGCCAGTACCCCGGGGGCGGGAGAAAGGAATGAGCAGTTCTTC.

This clone appeared a few times. J is TRBJ2-7 and V is TRBV7-9; the D is unclear. Looked up from germline, CDR1 is SEHNR and CDR2 is FQNEAQ (reference sequence). V shed 1 base and J shed 6 bases, with 13 bases lying between them. The CDR3 is made up of 14 amino acids. The CDR3 region is CASSLDLGKSEQYF. CDR3 bases: TGTGCCAGCAGCTTAGATCTGGGCAAGTCCGAGCAGTACTTC. Full variable domain (missing parts from reference TRBV7-9 and TRBJ2-7): DTGVSQNPRHKITKRGQNVTFRCDPISEHNRLYWYRQTLGQGPEFLTYFQNEAQLEKSRLLSDRFSAERPKGSFSTLEIQRTEQGDSAMYLCASSLDLGKSEQYFGPGTRLTVT.

V usage is TRBV13 and J usage is TRBJ1-2; 8 bases are a match to TRBD1. From germline, CDR1 is PRHDT and CDR2 FYEKMQ (reference sequence). The V segment lost 1 base and the J segment 2 bases; nucleotides outside the gene matches: 9. CDR3 length: 17 residues. The CDR3 region is CASSLEAGGAENYGYTF. CDR3 DNA sequence: TGTGCCAGCAGCTTAGAGGCAGGGGGCGCGGAAAACTATGGCTACACCTTC.

This clone was seen just once. V usage is TRBV25-1 and J usage is TRBJ1-4; no definite D call. This CDR3 comprises 15 residues. The germline V and J ends were trimmed by 5 bases and 4 bases, with 14 bases remaining between them. Germline CDR1 MGHDK, CDR2 SYGVNS. This chain's CDR3 is CASSTNRAINEKLFF. The CDR3 bases are TGTGCCAGCAGTACCAACCGGGCCATTAATGAAAAACTGTTTTTT.

This clone has ten or more counts. The chain recombines TRBV6-5 with TRBJ1-5, with 8 bases that match TRBD1. The CDR3 sequence is 14 residues long. Germline V gene data show CDR1 as MNHEY and CDR2 as SVGAGI. V lost 6 bases to trimming and J lost 4 bases; unmatched junction nucleotides: 5. In nucleotides, the CDR3 is TGTGCCAGCAGACAGGGGGTTGAGAATCAGCCCCAGCATTTT. Protein product: CASRQGVENQPQHF.

The chain's CDR3 is CSVDRGGGEAFF. The CDR3 region has the DNA TGCAGCGTTGACAGGGGAGGCGGTGAAGCTTTCTTT. This sequence joins TRBV29-1 and TRBJ1-1, with D perhaps matching TRBD1 (6 bases). The germline V gene encodes CDR1 SQVTM and CDR2 ANQGSEA. The CDR3 has 12 amino acids. V shed 3 bases and J shed 7 bases, with 12 bases lying between them.

This rearrangement joins TRBV7-7 to TRBJ2-5; 7 nucleotides agree with TRBD2. Germline V lookup: CDR1 SSHAT, CDR2 FNYEAQ (reference sequence). The CDR3 has 15 residues. As DNA, the CDR3 is TGTGCTACCACGTCCGGACTAGACCCAGGCGGGACCCAGTACTTC. Residues: CATTSGLDPGGTQYF. The entire variable domain, with the rest obtained from reference TRBV7-7 and TRBJ2-5, is as follows: GAGVSQSPRYKVTKRGQDVTLRCDPISSHATLYWYQQALGQGPEFLTYFNYEAQPDKSGLPSDRFSAERPEGSISTLTIQRTEQRDSAMYRCATTSGLDPGGTQYFGPGTRLLVL.

The rearrangement links TRBV28 to TRBJ1-2; TRBD1 matches 7 bases. Germline CDR1 and CDR2: MDHEN and SYDVKM. V dropped 5 bases and J dropped 5; count of bases not matched to a gene: 8. The CDR3 extends over 14 amino acids. CDR3 DNA: TGTGCCAGCAGTCGCTCGACAGGGTTTTATGGCTACACCTTC. The encoded protein is CASSRSTGFYGYTF.

The V call is TRBV5-1, the J call TRBJ2-2, with a weak D call TRBD1 (6 bases). Germline lookup yields CDR1 SGHRS and CDR2 YFSETQ. CDR3 size: 17 residues. V lost 2 bases, J lost 1 base, and 15 bases lay in between. The CDR3 protein is CASSFPIRGMNTGELFF. DNA of the CDR3: TGCGCCAGCAGCTTCCCCATCAGGGGCATGAACACCGGGGAGCTGTTTTTT.

This clone is medium-sized (0.01 to 0.1%) by share. The V gene is TRBV2, the J gene TRBJ1-3; D may be TRBD1 (6 bases). There are 14 residues in the CDR3. V dropped 7 bases and J dropped 4 bases, with 14 bases sitting between them. Germline V gene lookup returns CDR1 SNHLY and CDR2 FYNNEI. CDR3 in amino acids: CASKTQGVGNTIYF. In DNA, the CDR3 is TGTGCCAGCAAAACACAGGGTGTCGGAAACACCATATATTTT.

This clone was observed once. The chain uses TRBV10-2 and TRBJ2-5; TRBD2 matches at 7 bases. The CDR3 has 15 residues. V shed 5 bases and J 4 bases; nucleotides not matched to a gene: 10. Per germline, CDR1 WSHSY and CDR2 SAAADI. The CDR3 sequence: CASSHASGGLETQYF. In nucleotides, the CDR3 is TGCGCCAGCAGTCACGCATCGGGGGGTTTAGAGACCCAGTACTTC.

The chain combines TRBV28 with TRBJ2-3, with no clear D. This CDR3 has 13 residues. With 3 bases removed from V and 1 base from J, the gap between germline ends came to 5 bases. Germline V CDR1 and CDR2: MDHEN, SYDVKM. CDR3 DNA: TGTGCCAGCAGTTTCGACGGCACAGATACGCAGTATTTT. It translates to CASSFDGTDTQYF.

J is TRBJ1-1 and V is TRBV30, with 11 bases identical to TRBD1. The CDR3 is made up of 15 amino acids. CDR1 is GTSNPN, CDR2 SVGIG, per germline (reference sequence). J lost 8 bases, V lost 3 bases, and 11 bases had no gene match. The CDR3 DNA follows: TGTGCCTGGAGACTCCCGGGACAGGGGGGGGGAGAAGCTTTCTTT. This sequence encodes CAWRLPGQGGGEAFF.

V usage is TRBV27 and J usage is TRBJ1-1; the D gene is possibly TRBD1 (5 bases). Germline-derived CDR1 and CDR2 are MNHEY and SMNVEV (reference sequence). This CDR3 region has 13 residues. V was trimmed by 3 bases and J by 4 bases, leaving 9 bases between them. The CDR3 loop is CASSLGGITEAFF. CDR3 bases: TGTGCCAGCAGTTTGGGGGGGATCACTGAAGCTTTCTTT.

Only one count was recorded for this clone. This rearrangement joins TRBV5-1 to TRBJ2-1; 9 positions match TRBD2. The germline V gene has CDR1 SGHRS and CDR2 YFSETQ. This CDR3 is built from 17 residues. After removal of 3 bases from V and 10 bases from J, the junction contained 17 bases not matched to a gene. This CDR3 is CASSSHLPAGGQKEQFF. In nucleotides, the CDR3 is TGCGCCAGCAGCTCCCACCTTCCCGCGGGGGGGCAAAAAGAGCAGTTCTTC.

The rearrangement joins TRBV5-5 to TRBJ1-1; the D is unclear. Germline CDR1 is SGHKS and CDR2 is YYEKEE (reference sequence). V was clipped by 4 bases and J by 1 base, with 8 bases between them. This CDR3 contains 13 residues. CDR3 DNA sequence: TGTGCCAGCAGCCCCGGACCGAACACTGAAGCTTTCTTT. Its protein product is CASSPGPNTEAFF.

The CDR3 loop reads CASRLAPEQGGSMNTEAFF. DNA for the CDR3: TGTGCCAGCAGACTGGCCCCTGAGCAGGGAGGTTCCATGAACACTGAAGCTTTCTTT. The rearrangement uses TRBV5-5 and TRBJ1-1; TRBD1 might be the D (5 bases). The V and J ends lost 5 bases and 0 bases respectively, with 26 bases between them. Per germline, CDR1 SGHKS and CDR2 YYEKEE (reference sequence). This CDR3 comprises 19 residues.

This chain joins TRBV3-1 (or the pseudogene TRBV3-2) and TRBJ1-4; D uncertain. Trimming removed 0 bases at V and 11 bases at J, with 4 bases between. Germline values: CDR1 LGHDT, CDR2 YNNKEL (reference sequence). There are 11 residues in the CDR3. The CDR3 bases are TGTGCCAGCAGCCAAGATTTCAAACTGTTTTTT. It codes for CASSQDFKLFF.

This clone was found a few times. The J gene is TRBJ1-1, the V gene TRBV10-2; D may be TRBD1 (5 bases). The germline V and J ends were trimmed by 0 bases and 2 bases, with 7 bases remaining between them. CDR3 length: 14 residues. CDR1 and CDR2 from the germline V gene are WSHSY and SAAADI. The CDR3 bases are TGCGCCAGCAGTGAGTCTCGGGGCAACACTGAAGCTTTCTTT. As protein: CASSESRGNTEAFF.

The V call is TRBV7-2, the J call TRBJ2-3; 7 nucleotides agree with TRBD1. Trimming removed 5 bases from V and 1 base from J; junction bases left unmatched: 3. CDR1 is SGHTA, CDR2 FQGNSA, per germline. The CDR3 totals 14 residues. CDR3 sequence reads: CASSPGQGTDTQYF. In DNA, the CDR3 is TGTGCCAGCAGCCCTGGACAGGGCACAGATACGCAGTATTTT.